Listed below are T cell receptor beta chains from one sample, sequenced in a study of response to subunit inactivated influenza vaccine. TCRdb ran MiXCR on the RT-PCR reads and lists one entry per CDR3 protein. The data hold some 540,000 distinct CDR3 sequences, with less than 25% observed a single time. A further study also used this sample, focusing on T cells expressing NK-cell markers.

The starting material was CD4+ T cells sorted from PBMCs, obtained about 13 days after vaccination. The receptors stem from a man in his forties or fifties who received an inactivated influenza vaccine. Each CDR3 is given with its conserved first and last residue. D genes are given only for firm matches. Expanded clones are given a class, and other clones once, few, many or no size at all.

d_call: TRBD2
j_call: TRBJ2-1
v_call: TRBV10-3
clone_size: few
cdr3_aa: CATGPMTSTYYSYNEQFF
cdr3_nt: TGTGCCACCGGCCCGATGACTAGCACCTATTACTCCTACAATGAGCAGTTCTTC

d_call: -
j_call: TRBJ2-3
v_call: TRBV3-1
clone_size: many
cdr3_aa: CASSQERHSGTQYF
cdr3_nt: TGTGCCAGCAGCCAAGAACGGCACTCCGGTACGCAGTATTTT

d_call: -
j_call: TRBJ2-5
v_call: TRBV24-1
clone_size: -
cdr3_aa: CATSAPEGYGPQETQYF
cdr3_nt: TGTGCCACCAGTGCCCCTGAGGGATACGGGCCGCAAGAGACCCAGTACTTC

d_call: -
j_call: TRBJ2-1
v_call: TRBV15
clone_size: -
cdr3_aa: CATSSRDRYNEQFF
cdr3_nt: TGTGCCACCAGCAGCCGGGACCGCTACAATGAGCAGTTCTTC

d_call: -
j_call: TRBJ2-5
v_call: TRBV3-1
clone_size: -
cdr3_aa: CASSQGSRQTQYF
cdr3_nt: TGTGCCAGCAGCCAAGGTAGCAGGCAGACCCAGTACTTC

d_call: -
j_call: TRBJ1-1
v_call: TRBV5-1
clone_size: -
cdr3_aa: CASSLGARVFF
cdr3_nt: TGCGCCAGCAGCTTAGGGGCCCGGGTTTTCTTT

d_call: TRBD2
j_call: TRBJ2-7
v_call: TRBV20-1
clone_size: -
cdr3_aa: CSARDLKTSGRYVGQYF
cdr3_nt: TGCAGTGCTAGAGACCTTAAGACTAGCGGGAGATATGTCGGGCAGTACTTC

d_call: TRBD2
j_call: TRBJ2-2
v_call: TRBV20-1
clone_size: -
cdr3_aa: CSATQTSGANTGELFF
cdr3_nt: TGCAGTGCTACCCAAACTAGCGGGGCGAACACCGGGGAGCTGTTTTTT

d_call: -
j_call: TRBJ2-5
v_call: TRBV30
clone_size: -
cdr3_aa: CAWSGDEETQYF
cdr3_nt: TGTGCCTGGTCCGGGGACGAAGAGACCCAGTACTTC

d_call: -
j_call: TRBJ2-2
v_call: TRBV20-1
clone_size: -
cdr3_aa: CSARESRTGELFF
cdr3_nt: TGCAGTGCTAGAGAGAGCCGGACCGGGGAGCTGTTTTTT

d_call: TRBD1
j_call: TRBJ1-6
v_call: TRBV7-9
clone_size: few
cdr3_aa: CASSSAGTGGSPLHF
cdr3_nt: TGTGCCAGCAGCAGCGCCGGGACAGGGGGGTCACCCCTCCACTTT

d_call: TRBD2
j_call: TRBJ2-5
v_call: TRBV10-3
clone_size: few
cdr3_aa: CAINAAAGGAETQYF
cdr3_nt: TGTGCCATCAATGCGGCTGCGGGGGGCGCGGAGACCCAGTACTTC

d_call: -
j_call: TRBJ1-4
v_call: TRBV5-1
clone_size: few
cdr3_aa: CASSWGRGRDEKLFF
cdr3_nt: TGCGCCAGCAGCTGGGGGCGGGGGAGAGATGAAAAACTGTTTTTT

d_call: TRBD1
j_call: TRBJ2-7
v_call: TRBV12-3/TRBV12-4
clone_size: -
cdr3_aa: CASSRRQGLFEQHF
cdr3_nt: TGTGCCAGCAGCCGTCGACAGGGTTTGTTCGAGCAGCACTTC

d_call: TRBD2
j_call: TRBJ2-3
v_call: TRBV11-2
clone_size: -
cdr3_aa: CASSLETNGPSGGFSTDTQYF
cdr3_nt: TGTGCCAGCAGCTTAGAAACGAATGGGCCTAGCGGGGGGTTCAGCACAGATACGCAGTATTTT